The entry that follows covers one T cell receptor beta chain sequence. The antigen remains undetermined. The sample is drawn from a study of shared clonotypes between healthy human individuals. The wider study: In total, the donors were a couple of women and a few men aged 18 to 49. General study findings and limits: In contrast to clonotypes shared by all four donors, non-shared clonotypes had lower generation probabilities.

Sequencing was performed with immunoSEQ multiplex PCR; in TCRdb, only in-frame clones are kept and a portion is missing. The sample shows 1.5 million to 2.5 million clones, about 94% of them seen only once. The naive CD8 population came from CD45RO-negative cells selected for CCR7, without terminally differentiated effector memory CD45RA+ cells. CDR3 length equals 17 residues. V dropped 0 bases and J dropped 0 bases, with 12 bases sitting between them. Germline loops: CDR1 PRHDT, CDR2 FYEKMQ (reference sequence). Sample: naive CD8+ T cells sorted from blood. The rearrangement joins TRBV13 to TRBJ1-3; D is perhaps TRBD1 (5 bases). This TCR was recovered from a man between 18 and 29 years old in good health. The CDR3 reads CASSLGPRTFSGNTIYF. Written as DNA, the CDR3 is TGTGCCAGCAGCTTAGGCCCTCGGACATTCTCTGGAAACACCATATATTTT.